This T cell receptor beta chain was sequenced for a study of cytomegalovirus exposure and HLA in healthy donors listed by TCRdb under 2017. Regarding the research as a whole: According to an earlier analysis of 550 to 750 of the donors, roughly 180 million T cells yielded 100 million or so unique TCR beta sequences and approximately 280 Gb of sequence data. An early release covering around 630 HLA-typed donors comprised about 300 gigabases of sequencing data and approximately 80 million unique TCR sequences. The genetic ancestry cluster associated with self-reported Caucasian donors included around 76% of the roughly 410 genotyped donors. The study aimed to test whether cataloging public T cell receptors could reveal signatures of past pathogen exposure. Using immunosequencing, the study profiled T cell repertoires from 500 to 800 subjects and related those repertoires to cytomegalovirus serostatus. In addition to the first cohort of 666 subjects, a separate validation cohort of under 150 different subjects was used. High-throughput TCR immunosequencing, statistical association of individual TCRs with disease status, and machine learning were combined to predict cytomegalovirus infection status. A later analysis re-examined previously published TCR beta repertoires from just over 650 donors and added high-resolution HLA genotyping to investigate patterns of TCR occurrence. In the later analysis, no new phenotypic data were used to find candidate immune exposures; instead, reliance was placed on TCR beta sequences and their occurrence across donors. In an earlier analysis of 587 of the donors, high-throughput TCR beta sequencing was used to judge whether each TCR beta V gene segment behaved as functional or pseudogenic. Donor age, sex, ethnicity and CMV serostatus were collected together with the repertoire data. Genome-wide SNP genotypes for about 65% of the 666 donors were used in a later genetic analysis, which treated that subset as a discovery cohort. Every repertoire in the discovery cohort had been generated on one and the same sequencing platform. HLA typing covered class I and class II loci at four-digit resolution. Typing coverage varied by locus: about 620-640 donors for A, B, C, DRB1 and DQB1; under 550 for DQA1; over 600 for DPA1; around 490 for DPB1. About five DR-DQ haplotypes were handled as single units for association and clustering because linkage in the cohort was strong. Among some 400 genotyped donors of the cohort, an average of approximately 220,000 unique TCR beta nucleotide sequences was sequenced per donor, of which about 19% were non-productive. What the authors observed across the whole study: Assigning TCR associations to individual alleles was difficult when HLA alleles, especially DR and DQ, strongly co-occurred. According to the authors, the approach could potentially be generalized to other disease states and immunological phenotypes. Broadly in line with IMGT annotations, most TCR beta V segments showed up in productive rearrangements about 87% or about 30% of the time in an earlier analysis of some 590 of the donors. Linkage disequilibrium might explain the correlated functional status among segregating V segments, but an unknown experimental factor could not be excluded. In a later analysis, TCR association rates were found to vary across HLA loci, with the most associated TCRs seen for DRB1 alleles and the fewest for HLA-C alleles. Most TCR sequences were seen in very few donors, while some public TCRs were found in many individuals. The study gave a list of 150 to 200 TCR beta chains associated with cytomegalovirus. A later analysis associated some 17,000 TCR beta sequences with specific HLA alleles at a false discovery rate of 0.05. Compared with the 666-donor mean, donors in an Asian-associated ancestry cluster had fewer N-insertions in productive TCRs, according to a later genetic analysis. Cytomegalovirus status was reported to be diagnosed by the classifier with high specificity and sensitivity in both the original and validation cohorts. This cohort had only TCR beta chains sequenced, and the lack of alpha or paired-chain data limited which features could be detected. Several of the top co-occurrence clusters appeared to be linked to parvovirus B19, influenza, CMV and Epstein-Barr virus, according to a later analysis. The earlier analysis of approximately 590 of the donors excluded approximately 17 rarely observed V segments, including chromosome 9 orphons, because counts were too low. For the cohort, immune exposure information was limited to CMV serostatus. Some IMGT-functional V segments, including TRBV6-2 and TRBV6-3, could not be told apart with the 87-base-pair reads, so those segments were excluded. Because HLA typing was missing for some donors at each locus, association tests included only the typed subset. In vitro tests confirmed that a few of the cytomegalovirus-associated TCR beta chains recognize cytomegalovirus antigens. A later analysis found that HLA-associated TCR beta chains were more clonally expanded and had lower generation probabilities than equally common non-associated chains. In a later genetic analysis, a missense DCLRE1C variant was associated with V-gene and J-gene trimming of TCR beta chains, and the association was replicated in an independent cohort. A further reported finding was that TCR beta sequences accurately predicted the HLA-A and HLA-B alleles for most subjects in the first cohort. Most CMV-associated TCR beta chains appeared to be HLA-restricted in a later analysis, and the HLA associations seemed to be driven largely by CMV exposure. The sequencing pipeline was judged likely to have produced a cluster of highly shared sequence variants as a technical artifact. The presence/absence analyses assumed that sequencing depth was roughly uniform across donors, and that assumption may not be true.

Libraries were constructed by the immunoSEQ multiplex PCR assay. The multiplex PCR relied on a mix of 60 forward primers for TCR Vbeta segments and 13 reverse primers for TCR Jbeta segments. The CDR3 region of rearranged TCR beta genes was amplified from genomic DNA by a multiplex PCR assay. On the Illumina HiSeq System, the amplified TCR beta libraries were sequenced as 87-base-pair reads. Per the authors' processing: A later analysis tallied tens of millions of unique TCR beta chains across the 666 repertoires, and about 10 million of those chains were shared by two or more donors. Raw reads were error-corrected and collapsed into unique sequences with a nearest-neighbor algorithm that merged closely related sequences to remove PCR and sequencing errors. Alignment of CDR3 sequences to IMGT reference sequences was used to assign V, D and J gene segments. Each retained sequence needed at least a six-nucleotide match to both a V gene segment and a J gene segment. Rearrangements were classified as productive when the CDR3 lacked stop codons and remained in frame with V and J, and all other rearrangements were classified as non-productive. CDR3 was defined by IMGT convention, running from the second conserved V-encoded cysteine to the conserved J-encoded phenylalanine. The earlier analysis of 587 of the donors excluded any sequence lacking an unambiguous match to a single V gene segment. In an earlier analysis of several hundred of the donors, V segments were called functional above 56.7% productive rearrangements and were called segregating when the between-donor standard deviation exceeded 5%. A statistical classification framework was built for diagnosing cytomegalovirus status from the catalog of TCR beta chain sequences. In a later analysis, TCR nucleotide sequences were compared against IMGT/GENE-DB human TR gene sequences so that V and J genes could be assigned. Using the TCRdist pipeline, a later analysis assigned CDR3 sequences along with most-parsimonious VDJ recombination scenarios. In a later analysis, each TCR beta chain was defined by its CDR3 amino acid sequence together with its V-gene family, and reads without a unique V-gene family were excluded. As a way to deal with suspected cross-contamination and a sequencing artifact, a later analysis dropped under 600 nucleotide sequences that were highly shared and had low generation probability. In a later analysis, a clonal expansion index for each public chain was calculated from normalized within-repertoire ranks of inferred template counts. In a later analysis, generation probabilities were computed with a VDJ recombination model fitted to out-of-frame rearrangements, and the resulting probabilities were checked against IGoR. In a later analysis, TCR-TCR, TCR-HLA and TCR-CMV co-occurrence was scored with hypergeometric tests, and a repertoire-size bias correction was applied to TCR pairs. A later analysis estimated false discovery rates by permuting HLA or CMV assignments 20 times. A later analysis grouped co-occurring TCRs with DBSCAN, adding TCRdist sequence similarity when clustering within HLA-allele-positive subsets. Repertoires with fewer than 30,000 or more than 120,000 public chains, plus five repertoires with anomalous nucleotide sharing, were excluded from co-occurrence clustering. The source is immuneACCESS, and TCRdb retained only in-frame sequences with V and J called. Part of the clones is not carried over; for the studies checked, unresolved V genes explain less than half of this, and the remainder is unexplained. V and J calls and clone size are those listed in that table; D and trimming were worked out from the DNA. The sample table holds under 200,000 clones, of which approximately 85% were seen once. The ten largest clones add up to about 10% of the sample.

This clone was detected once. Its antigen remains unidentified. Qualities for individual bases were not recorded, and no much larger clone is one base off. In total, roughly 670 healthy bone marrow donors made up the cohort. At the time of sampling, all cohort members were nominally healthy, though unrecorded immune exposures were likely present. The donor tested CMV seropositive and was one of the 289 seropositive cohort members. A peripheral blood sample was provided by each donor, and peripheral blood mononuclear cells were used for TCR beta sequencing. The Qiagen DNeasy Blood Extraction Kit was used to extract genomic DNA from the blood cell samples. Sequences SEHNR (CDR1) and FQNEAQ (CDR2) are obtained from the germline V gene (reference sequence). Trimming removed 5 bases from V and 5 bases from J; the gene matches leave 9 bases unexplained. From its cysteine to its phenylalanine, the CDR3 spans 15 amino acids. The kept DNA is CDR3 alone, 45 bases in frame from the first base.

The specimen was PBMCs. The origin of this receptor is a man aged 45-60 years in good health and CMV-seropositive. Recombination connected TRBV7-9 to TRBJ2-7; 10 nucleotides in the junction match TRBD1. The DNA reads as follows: TGTGCCAGCAGCGATCCTGACAGGGGGCGGAACGAGCAGTACTTC. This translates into CASSDPDRGRNEQYF.